The 9 T cell receptor beta chains given below trace back to one sample, sequenced in a study of blood T cell repertoires in COVID-19. Some clones are missing from TCRdb's copy, which holds only in-frame ones; the method was immunoSEQ multiplex PCR. The sample lists some 230,000 clones, approximately 90% occurring once. Specimen: peripheral blood. The receptors stem from a young man who had recovered from COVID-19.

The V call is TRBV5-1, the J call TRBJ2-5; 7 bases fit TRBD1. Germline CDR1 reads SGHRS; CDR2 reads YFSETQ. Trimming cost V 2 bases and J 2 bases; bases outside gene matches: 12. This CDR3 has 17 residues. The CDR3 sequence: CASSLGRQGPQQETQYF. The DNA of the CDR3 is TGCGCCAGCAGCTTAGGTCGACAGGGACCGCAACAAGAGACCCAGTACTTC.

The chain recombines TRBV30 with TRBJ1-2; no clear D. The germline V gene encodes CDR1 GTSNPN and CDR2 SVGIG (reference sequence). The V end was cut by 0 bases, the J end by 5 bases, with 13 bases between. The CDR3 spans 14 residues. The CDR3 DNA sequence: TGTGCCTGGAGTGTAGGCCTTACTAGATATGGCTACACCTTC. Amino acids: CAWSVGLTRYGYTF.

This sequence joins TRBV28 and TRBJ1-2, with 7 bases lining up with TRBD1. This CDR3 region has 13 residues. CDR1 MDHEN and CDR2 SYDVKM come from the germline V gene. After removal of 4 bases from V and 2 bases from J, the junction contained 1 base not matched to a gene. CDR3 coding DNA: TGTGCCAGCAGTTCGACAGGGAACTATGGCTACACCTTC. Encoded protein: CASSSTGNYGYTF.

The rearrangement joins TRBV12-3 or TRBV12-4 to TRBJ2-5, with 7 bases matching TRBD1. CDR3 size: 13 residues. The trim removed 6 bases at V and 2 bases at J, leaving 3 bases unmatched. CDR3 in DNA: TGTGCCAGCAGGCCGACAGGGCAAGAGACCCAGTACTTC. Translating it yields CASRPTGQETQYF.

V is TRBV6-5 and J is TRBJ2-1; TRBD1 aligns across 10 bases. The CDR3 length is 15 residues. Per germline, CDR1 MNHEY and CDR2 SVGAGI. The J segment lost 12 bases and the V segment lost 5 bases, leaving 13 bases of the junction unmatched. The CDR3 loop is CASSRGTGESSGQFF. CDR3 sequence (DNA): TGTGCCAGCAGTCGCGGGACAGGGGAGAGCTCCGGGCAGTTCTTC.

The chain has TRBV27 and TRBJ2-3; possible D gene TRBD1, 5 bases. CDR3 length: 13 amino acids. V dropped 2 bases and J dropped 5 bases, with 8 bases sitting between them. The germline V gene has CDR1 MNHEY and CDR2 SMNVEV (reference sequence). The chain's CDR3 is CASSLRGLDTQYF. Here the CDR3 DNA reads TGTGCCAGCAGTTTAAGGGGTTTAGATACGCAGTATTTT.

The V call is TRBV6-5, the J call TRBJ1-2; 11 bases are shared with TRBD1. The CDR3 spans 16 residues. Germline CDR1 reads MNHEY; CDR2 reads SVGAGI. Germline trimming cut 0 bases from V and 7 bases from J; bases unmatched to any gene: 7. The CDR3 sequence: CASSYSLDRGRVGYTF. CDR3 nucleotide sequence: TGTGCCAGCAGTTACTCATTGGACAGGGGGCGAGTTGGCTACACCTTC.

The chain joins TRBV11-2 to TRBJ2-7; maybe TRBD1 (5 bases). The germline V gene has CDR1 SGHAT and CDR2 FQNNGV. V shed 0 bases and J shed 4 bases, with 10 bases lying between them. The CDR3 runs to 14 residues. The CDR3 DNA sequence: TGTGCCAGCAGCTTAGATCAGGGTGTGTACGAGCAGTACTTC. Protein: CASSLDQGVYEQYF.

This chain connects TRBV15 to TRBJ1-5, with D possibly TRBD1 on 6 matching bases. This CDR3 is built from 12 residues. The ends were cut back, 8 bases at V and 3 bases at J, with 8 bases in the middle. From germline, CDR1 is LNHNV and CDR2 YYDKDF (reference sequence). CDR3 DNA sequence: TGTGCCACCGGACAGAACAATCAGCCCCAGCATTTT. This codes for CATGQNNQPQHF.